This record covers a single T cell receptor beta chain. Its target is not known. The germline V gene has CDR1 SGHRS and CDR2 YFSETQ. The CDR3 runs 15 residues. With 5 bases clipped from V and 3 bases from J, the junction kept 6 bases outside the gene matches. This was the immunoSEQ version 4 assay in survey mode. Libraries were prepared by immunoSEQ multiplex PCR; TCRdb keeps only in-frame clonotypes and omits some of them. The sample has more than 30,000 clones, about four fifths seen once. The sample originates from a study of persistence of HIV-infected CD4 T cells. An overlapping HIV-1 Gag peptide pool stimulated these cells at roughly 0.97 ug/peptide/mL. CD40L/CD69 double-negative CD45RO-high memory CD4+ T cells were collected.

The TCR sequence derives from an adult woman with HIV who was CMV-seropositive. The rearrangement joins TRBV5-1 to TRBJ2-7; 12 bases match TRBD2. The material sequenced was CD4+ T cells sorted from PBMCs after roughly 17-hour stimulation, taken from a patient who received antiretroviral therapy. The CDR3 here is CASSPGTSGFYEQYF. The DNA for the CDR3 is TGCGCCAGCAGTCCCGGGACTAGCGGGTTCTACGAGCAGTACTTC.